A single sample is the source of the 2 T cell receptor beta chains below, sequenced in a study of T cells in Graves' hyperthyroidism and ophthalmopathy. It was RNA transcripts that yielded the amplified TCR beta CDR3 regions. HTBI primers were used for first-round RT-PCR of the TCR CDR3. TCRdb fed the multiplex PCR reads into MiXCR, producing one record per CDR3 protein. Here the sample spans around 260,000 distinct CDR3 sequences, 25% to 30% being singletons. Source material: blood. These TCRs come from a man aged 40-49 years with Graves' hyperthyroidism that later progressed to Graves' ophthalmopathy.

The table lists this clonotype with many counts. The rearrangement uses TRBV28 and TRBJ2-3; D remains ambiguous. This CDR3 comprises 17 residues. From germline, CDR1 is MDHEN and CDR2 SYDVKM. Trimming removed 7 bases from V and 1 base from J, with 21 bases in between. Here the CDR3 reads CASTPLQGRTGTDTQYF. CDR3 in DNA: TGTGCCAGCACTCCTCTCCAAGGGCGCACGGGCACAGATACGCAGTATTTT.

This clonotype was seen repeatedly, ten times or more. The J gene is TRBJ2-7, the V gene TRBV9; 9 bases match TRBD1. The germline gives CDR1 SGDLS, CDR2 YYNGEE. Trimming at V came to 3 bases and at J to 6 bases, leaving 10 bases not matched to a gene. This CDR3 has 15 residues. The CDR3 bases are TGTGCCAGCAGCGAACGGGACAGGGAAGAGGGCGAGCAGTACTTC. This codes for CASSERDREEGEQYF.